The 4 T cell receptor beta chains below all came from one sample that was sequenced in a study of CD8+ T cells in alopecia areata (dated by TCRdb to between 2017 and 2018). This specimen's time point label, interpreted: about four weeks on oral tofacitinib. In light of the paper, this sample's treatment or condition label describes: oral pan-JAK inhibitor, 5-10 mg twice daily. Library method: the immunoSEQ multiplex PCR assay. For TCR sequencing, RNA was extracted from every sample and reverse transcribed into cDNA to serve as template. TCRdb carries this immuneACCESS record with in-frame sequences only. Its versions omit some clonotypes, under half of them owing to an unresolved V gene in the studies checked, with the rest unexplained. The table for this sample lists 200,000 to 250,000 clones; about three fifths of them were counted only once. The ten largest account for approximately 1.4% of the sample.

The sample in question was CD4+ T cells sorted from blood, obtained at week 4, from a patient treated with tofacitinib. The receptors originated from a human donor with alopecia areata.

The CDR3 DNA is TGTGCCAGTAGTCCCGAGGGACGGGGGTATGGCTACACCTTC. It encodes CASSPEGRGYGYTF. The chain joins TRBV19 to TRBJ1-2; D perhaps matches TRBD1 (5 bases). Germline CDR1 is LNHDA and CDR2 is SQIVND (reference sequence). V was cut by 5 bases and J by 5 bases, with 15 bases left in between. The CDR3 runs to 14 residues.

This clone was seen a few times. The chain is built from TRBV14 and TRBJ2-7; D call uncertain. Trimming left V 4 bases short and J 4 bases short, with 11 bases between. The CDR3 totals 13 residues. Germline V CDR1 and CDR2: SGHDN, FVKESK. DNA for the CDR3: TGTGCCAGCAGCCTAAAAAGGTCTTACGAGCAGTACTTC. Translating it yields CASSLKRSYEQYF.

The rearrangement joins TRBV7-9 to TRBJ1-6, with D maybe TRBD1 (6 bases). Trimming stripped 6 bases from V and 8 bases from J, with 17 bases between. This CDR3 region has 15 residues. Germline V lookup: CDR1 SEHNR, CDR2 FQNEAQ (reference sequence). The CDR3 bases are TGTGCCAGCAGTCGAGGGGCAGGGGTAGATTCACCCCTCCACTTT. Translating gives CASSRGAGVDSPLHF.

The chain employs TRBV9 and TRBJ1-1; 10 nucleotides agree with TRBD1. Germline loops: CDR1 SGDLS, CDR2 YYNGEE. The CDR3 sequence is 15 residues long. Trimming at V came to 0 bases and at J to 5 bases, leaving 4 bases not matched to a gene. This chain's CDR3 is CASSVGQGAYTEAFF. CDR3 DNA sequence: TGTGCCAGCAGCGTAGGACAGGGGGCGTATACTGAAGCTTTCTTT.